Reported below is one TCR beta chain. This clone was seen only a few times. Its antigen is currently not known. Base qualities are not provided; no much larger clone lies one nucleotide away. Donors were healthy HIV-negative adults with no recently reported acute infections or vaccinations. Only Caucasian adults living in Nashville, Tennessee, USA were represented among the donors. CD4+ T cells were enriched by magnetic negative selection, after which naive cells were positively selected on CD45RA and the negative fraction was taken as the memory subset. Blood was obtained by leukapheresis, after which PBMCs were separated by Ficoll-Histopaque density gradient centrifugation and cryopreserved in liquid nitrogen vapor phase. Analytical flow cytometry was used to check the purity and quantity of every magnetically sorted T cell population. From each sorted fraction, genomic DNA was isolated and quantified by UV absorbance on a Nanodrop 2000c.

These data are taken from a study of shared clonotypes between healthy human individuals (TCRdb year 2020). About the study as a whole: The cohort comprised a couple of women and three men aged 18 to 49 years. For each donor, three plates each were used for CD4 naive and CD4 memory, two plates were used for CD8 naive, and one plate was used for CD8 memory. To estimate repertoire size and how much clonotype sharing occurs between individuals, the study deeply sequenced the blood TCR repertoires of roughly 5 healthy adults. To increase sequencing depth and limit assay-specific biases, different laboratories used diverse techniques to prepare libraries and sequence TCR repertoires. Between about 0.94 and 10 billion PBMCs per donor were obtained by leukapheresis. Study-level results and caveats: When four donors were compared, the shared fraction of clonotypes was roughly 4.8% for naive CD4, approximately 3.5% for naive CD8, roughly 2.3% for memory CD4, and roughly 0.4% for memory CD8. Based on pairwise subsampling, the degree of clonotype sharing among donors was expected to be affected by sequencing depth. Even with the large sequencing depth, rarefaction of the sorted-subset datasets indicated that sequencing was incomplete. Sampling was limited to blood, and TCR repertoires in tissue likely differ from TCR repertoires in blood. Compared with non-shared clonotypes, clonotypes shared by all four sorted-subset donors had higher generation probabilities. Because the study included only a small number of donors, the genetic and exposure-history diversity represented was limited. Larger estimated clonotype richness was generally found for naive subsets than for memory subsets.

Using the deep immunoSEQ assay, TCR CDR3 regions were amplified from genomic DNA by multiplex PCR. Extracted genomic DNA from each cell subset was distributed evenly across all wells of several immunoSEQ 96-well plates, and each plate was treated as a replicate. For sorted subsets, 200 ng of genomic DNA, equivalent to roughly 33,000 T cell genomes, went into each replicate PCR. Purified libraries were quantified with a Qubit 3.0 fluorometer, sized on a Bioanalyzer 2100, and re-quantified with the KAPA Library Quantification kit. Each immunoSEQ 96-well plate was sequenced on its own single-read 150-cycle Illumina NextSeq 550 flow cell. The study's own analysis went as follows. Because the immunoSEQ output included only junctional sequences and no quality scores, the filtering could not be the same as the filtering used for full-length reads. To assign V/J genes and CDR3, sequences were annotated against IMGT germline references using PyIR, a Python wrapper for IgBLAST v1.9. Reads with weak V/J assignments (E-value above 1e-6), missing CDR3, stop codons, out-of-frame junctions, or ambiguous translated residues were removed. V3J clonotypes were defined as sequences sharing an identical inferred V gene, J gene, and CDR3 amino acid sequence. To compute the percentage overlap between repertoires, the number of shared unique clonotypes was divided by the size of the smaller repertoire. Three approaches were used to assess repertoire richness: RTK rarefaction, the Chao1 estimator, and Recon v2.1 estimates of unobserved clonotypes. Generation probabilities for all TCRbeta clonotypes obtained by the gDNA method from a few donors were computed using OLGA. The table comes from immuneACCESS by way of TCRdb, which keeps in-frame sequences with V and J called. Part of the clones is missing from these tables; in studies checked, under half for an unresolved V gene and the rest for unknown reasons. The DNA gave D and trimming, while V, J and clone size come from that table. Present in this sample are roughly 1,100,000 clones, about 80% of which were seen just once. About 1.5% of the sample rests with the top ten.

The germline V gene (reference sequence) sets CDR1 to SGHNT and CDR2 to YYREEE. V is pared back by 7 bases and J by 4 bases, with 19 bases lying between the germline termini. Measured from the cysteine to the phenylalanine, the CDR3 is 15 residues long. The CDR3 DNA has 45 bases and is translated from base 1. The chain is encoded by TRBV5-4 joined to TRBJ2-3, with no confidently assigned D gene. This clonotype was obtained from a man aged 18 to 30 in good health. Sequenced input: memory CD4+ T cells sorted from blood. The cell subset or site tag for this specimen amounts to: CD45RA-negative fraction. The nucleotides read TGTGCCAGCCCACCGGCTCCCCAGGTTGCAGATACGCAGTATTTT. Translated, this is CASPPAPQVADTQYF. Reference TRBV5-4 and TRBJ2-3 genes cover what lies past the CDR3, so the full variable domain is ETGVTQSPTHLIKTRGQQVTLRCSSQSGHNTVSWYQQALGQGPQFIFQYYREEENGRGNFPPRFSGLQFPNYSSELNVNALELDDSALYLCASPPAPQVADTQYFGPGTRLTVL.